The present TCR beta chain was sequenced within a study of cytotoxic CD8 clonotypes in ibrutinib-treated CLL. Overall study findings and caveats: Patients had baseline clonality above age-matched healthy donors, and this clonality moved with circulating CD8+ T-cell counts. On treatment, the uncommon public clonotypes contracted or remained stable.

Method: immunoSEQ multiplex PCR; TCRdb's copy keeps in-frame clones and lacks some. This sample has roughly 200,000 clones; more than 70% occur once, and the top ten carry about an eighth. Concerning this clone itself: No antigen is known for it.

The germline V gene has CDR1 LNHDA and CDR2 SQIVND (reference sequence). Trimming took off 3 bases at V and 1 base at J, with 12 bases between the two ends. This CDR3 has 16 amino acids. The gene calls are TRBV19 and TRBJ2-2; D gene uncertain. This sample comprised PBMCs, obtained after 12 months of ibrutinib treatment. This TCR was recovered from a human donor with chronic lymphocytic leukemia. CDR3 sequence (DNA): TGTGCCAGTAGTATCGGTTGGGCTTTGAACACCGGGGAGCTGTTTTTT. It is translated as CASSIGWALNTGELFF.